The next 30 T cell receptor beta chains were all read from a single sample in a study of CD8+CD57+ T cells in acquired aplastic anemia. Those patients picked for sequencing had displayed CD8+CD57+ cell expansion on flow cytometry. Profiling of TCR beta VDJ combinations and CDR3 sequences used genomic DNA as template. Each CDR3 protein gets one entry after TCRdb re-called the reads with MiXCR. The table shows 260,000 or so distinct CDR3 sequences, with around half occurring only once. The sequenced sample was sorted CD4+, CD8+, or CD8+CD57+ T cells (not recorded which) from PBMCs. The receptors here all came from a human donor with aplastic anemia.

A remark on this clonotype: One end of the junction varies from germline; a read error may be responsible. The genes are TRBV4-3 and TRBJ2-6; D perhaps matches TRBD1 (6 bases). The germline V gene has CDR1 LGHNA and CDR2 YSLEER. The CDR3 sequence is 12 residues long. CDR3 bases: TGCGCCAGCAGCCAGGGGGCTGGCACTGAAGCTTTC. Residues: CASSQGAGTEAF.

The chain couples TRBV7-3 to TRBJ2-7; 7 bases agree with TRBD2. The CDR3 has 14 amino acids. In germline, CDR1 is SGHTA, CDR2 FQGTGA. Trimming cost V 8 bases and J 0 bases; bases outside gene matches: 7. This chain's CDR3 is CASPPGGSSYEQYF. The CDR3, as DNA: TGTGCCAGCCCCCCGGGCGGGAGCTCCTACGAGCAGTACTTC. The full variable domain, in which reference TRBV7-3 and TRBJ2-7 provide the parts outside the CDR3, is GAGVSQTPSNKVTEKGKYVELRCDPISGHTALYWYRQSLGQGPEFLIYFQGTGAADDSGLPNDRFFAVRPEGSVSTLKIQRTERGDSAVYLCASPPGGSSYEQYFGPGTRLTVT.

This chain uses TRBV6-6 with TRBJ1-6, with 7 bases identical to TRBD1. Germline CDR1 and CDR2: MNHNY and SVGAGI (reference sequence). The CDR3 totals 13 residues. The ends lost 5 bases at V and 7 bases at J; junction bases unmatched: 2. DNA for the CDR3: TGTGCCAGCAGTGGACAGGAGAATTCACCCCTCCACTTT. Protein product: CASSGQENSPLHF.

This clonotype was seen a handful of times. The chain couples TRBV5-5 to TRBJ2-7; possibly TRBD1 for D (6 bases). In germline, CDR1 is SGHKS, CDR2 YYEKEE (reference sequence). The CDR3 totals 13 residues. Trimming stripped 0 bases from V and 3 bases from J, with 7 bases between. CDR3 residues: CASSLDRVYEQYF. The CDR3 nucleotides are TGTGCCAGCAGCTTGGACAGGGTCTACGAGCAGTACTTC.

This clonotype has a count of ten or more. The chain links TRBV7-3 to TRBJ1-2; 8 bases line up with TRBD1. CDR1 is SGHTA, CDR2 FQGTGA, per germline. The CDR3 is 13 amino acids. After removal of 6 bases from V and 8 bases from J, the junction contained 8 bases not matched to a gene. In DNA form, the CDR3 reads TGTGCCAGCAGGGGGGCGACAGGGGACGGCTACACCTTC. It translates to CASRGATGDGYTF.

CDR3: CATSRRPTTGFTEAFF. The DNA of the CDR3 is TGTGCCACCAGCAGGCGCCCTACAACAGGATTCACTGAAGCTTTCTTT. The V gene is TRBV15, the J gene TRBJ1-1; the D gene is possibly TRBD1 (5 bases). Germline CDR1 and CDR2: LNHNV and YYDKDF (reference sequence). The V gene lost 3 bases and the J gene lost 4 bases, with 18 bases spanning the gap. The CDR3 runs to 16 residues.

This clonotype was observed many times. The J gene is TRBJ2-7, the V gene TRBV20-1; 10 bases map to TRBD2. Germline lookup yields CDR1 DFQATT and CDR2 SNEGSKA (reference sequence). This CDR3 is 21 amino acids long. V shed 1 base, J shed 6 bases, and the junction held 27 bases outside the gene matches. This CDR3 is CSARGQDVIQEREGLGGEQYF. CDR3 nucleotides: TGCAGTGCTAGAGGCCAGGACGTGATTCAGGAGCGGGAGGGCCTTGGGGGCGAGCAGTACTTC.

This clonotype occurred many times. This chain uses TRBV10-2 with TRBJ2-3; 9 bases align to TRBD2. The CDR3 length is 15 residues. The germline V gene has CDR1 WSHSY and CDR2 SAAADI. J was trimmed by 0 bases and V by 3 bases; bases with no gene match: 1. CDR3 nucleotide sequence: TGCGCCAGCAGTGATGGACTAGCGAGCACAGATACGCAGTATTTT. Its translation: CASSDGLASTDTQYF.

The chain employs TRBV10-3 and TRBJ2-1, with TRBD1 matching 12 bases. The CDR3 loop spans 14 amino acids. V shed 7 bases and J 8 bases; nucleotides not matched to a gene: 6. Germline loops: CDR1 ENHRY, CDR2 SYGVKD. CDR3 residues: CAINSGTGGDEQFF. CDR3 in DNA: TGTGCCATCAATTCCGGGACAGGGGGCGATGAGCAGTTCTTC.

This clonotype was counted ten times or more. The V gene is TRBV7-9, the J gene TRBJ2-5; 9 bases fit TRBD2. With 5 bases clipped from V and 5 bases from J, the junction kept 9 bases outside the gene matches. CDR1 and CDR2 (germline): SEHNR, FQNEAQ (reference sequence). This CDR3 contains 15 residues. The CDR3 nucleotides are TGTGCCAGCAGCCTCCAGAGGACTAGCGAGGAGACCCAGTACTTC. Its translation: CASSLQRTSEETQYF. Together with reference TRBV7-9 and TRBJ2-5, the CDR3 gives the full variable domain: DTGVSQNPRHKITKRGQNVTFRCDPISEHNRLYWYRQTLGQGPEFLTYFQNEAQLEKSRLLSDRFSAERPKGSFSTLEIQRTEQGDSAMYLCASSLQRTSEETQYFGPGTRLLVL.

This chain joins TRBV7-9 and TRBJ1-2, with a weak D call TRBD1 (6 bases). The CDR3 is 15 residues long. V was pared by 0 bases and J by 4 bases, with 12 bases between. Germline V gene lookup returns CDR1 SEHNR and CDR2 FQNEAQ (reference sequence). In DNA form, the CDR3 reads TGTGCCAGCAGCTTAGCGTATCAGGGGAGCTATGGCTACACCTTC. Its protein is CASSLAYQGSYGYTF.

This clonotype was counted only a few times. This may come from a read error, since a much larger clone is one base off. The chain has TRBV9 and TRBJ2-7, with D possibly being TRBD1 (6 bases). CDR3 length: 12 amino acids. CDR1 SGDLS and CDR2 YYNGEE come from the germline V gene. Trimming took off 3 bases at V and 7 bases at J, with 11 bases between the two ends. In DNA, the CDR3 is TGTGCCAGCAGCGACAGGGTTGGTGAGCAGTACTTC. Encoded protein: CASSDRVGEQYF.

This clonotype was seen many times. This chain uses TRBV7-3 with TRBJ1-1; D ambiguous. This CDR3 spans 13 amino acids. The germline V gene has CDR1 SGHTA and CDR2 FQGTGA. V shed 5 bases and J shed 4 bases, with 11 bases lying between them. The CDR3: CASSLELGTEAFF. The CDR3 nucleotides read TGTGCCAGCAGCCTCGAATTAGGCACTGAAGCTTTCTTT.

There are many counts of this clonotype. The J gene is TRBJ1-5, the V gene TRBV19, with 8 bases identical to TRBD1. CDR1 is LNHDA and CDR2 is SQIVND in the germline V gene (reference sequence). The CDR3 totals 15 residues. V shed 5 bases, J shed 4 bases, and the junction held 7 bases outside the gene matches. CDR3 amino acids: CASSWAGGANQPQHF. As DNA, the CDR3 is TGTGCCAGTAGTTGGGCAGGGGGCGCGAATCAGCCCCAGCATTTT.

In regard to this clonotype: The junction differs from germline at one of its ends, possibly a read error. The chain employs TRBV10-2 and TRBJ2-3; D may be TRBD1 or TRBD2 (7 bases each). Per the germline V gene, CDR1 is WSHSY and CDR2 is SAAADI. The CDR3 consists of 13 residues. The DNA of the CDR3 is TGTGCCTTCAGGGGGGAGGGGAGGGATACGCAGTATTTT. Encoded protein: CAFRGEGRDTQYF.

The chain combines TRBV15 with TRBJ1-5; TRBD1 aligns across 9 bases. The V gene end was trimmed by 5 bases and the J gene end by 7 bases; junction bases not matched to a gene: 6. The CDR3 runs 14 residues. In germline, CDR1 is LNHNV, CDR2 YYDKDF (reference sequence). The CDR3 reads CATSEDRGRQPQHF. CDR3 nucleotide sequence: TGTGCCACCAGCGAGGACAGGGGTCGACAGCCCCAGCATTTT.

Regarding this clonotype: A read error may be the cause here, since a much bigger clone is one base away. The V and J genes are TRBV7-6 and TRBJ2-2, with a possible D match to TRBD2 (6 bases). This CDR3 contains 18 residues. Germline V gives CDR1 SGHVS, CDR2 FNYEAQ. Trimming stripped 8 bases from V and 4 bases from J, with 26 bases between. The CDR3 protein is CASGPLVVGLASTGELFF. DNA of the CDR3: TGTGCCAGCGGCCCGCTAGTTGTGGGTCTAGCGAGCACCGGGGAGCTGTTTTTT. The full variable domain, completed using reference TRBV7-6 and TRBJ2-2, is GAGVSQSPRYKVTKRGQDVALRCDPISGHVSLYWYRQALGQGPEFLTYFNYEAQQDKSGLPNDRFSAERPEGSISTLTIQRTEQRDSAMYRCASGPLVVGLASTGELFFGEGSRLTVL.

The V call is TRBV15, the J call TRBJ2-1; 12 bases are shared with TRBD2. Trimming cost V 1 base and J 8 bases; bases outside gene matches: 3. Germline CDR1 LNHNV, CDR2 YYDKDF (reference sequence). This CDR3 is 15 amino acids long. DNA of the CDR3: TGTGCCACCAGCAGAGGGACTAGCGGGAACGATGAGCAGTTCTTC. This translates into CATSRGTSGNDEQFF.

This clonotype was recorded at least ten times. V and J are TRBV19 and TRBJ2-3; 11 bases are a match to TRBD2. The germline V gene has CDR1 LNHDA and CDR2 SQIVND (reference sequence). This CDR3 region has 15 residues. Losses at the gene ends were 6 bases for V and 1 base for J; bases not matched to a gene: 3. CDR3 in DNA: TGTGCCAGTAGCTTACTAGCGGGGGGCACAGATACGCAGTATTTT. Encoded protein: CASSLLAGGTDTQYF.

This clonotype was seen repeatedly, ten times or more. V gene TRBV7-8 combines with J gene TRBJ2-1, with 7 nucleotides matching TRBD2. Germline CDR1 reads SGHVS; CDR2 reads FQNEAQ. The junction had 7 bases not matched to a gene; V was cut back by 5 bases and J by 3 bases. The CDR3 is 15 residues long. For the CDR3, the DNA is TGTGCCAGCAGCAAAAACCGGGACTACTACAATGAGCAGTTCTTC. This codes for CASSKNRDYYNEQFF.

The J gene is TRBJ1-2, the V gene TRBV2; perhaps TRBD1 as D (5 bases). V was trimmed by 7 bases and J by 6 bases, leaving 21 bases between them. The germline gives CDR1 SNHLY, CDR2 FYNNEI. This CDR3 contains 15 residues. CDR3 in DNA: TGTGCCAGCATGCTAGCGGGGGTGGAGTTGAATGGCTACACCTTC. Encoded protein: CASMLAGVELNGYTF.

The chain employs TRBV5-1 and TRBJ1-1, with 8 positions matching TRBD1. In germline, CDR1 is SGHRS, CDR2 YFSETQ. Germline trimming cut 5 bases from V and 3 bases from J; bases unmatched to any gene: 12. The CDR3 loop spans 16 amino acids. The CDR3 loop reads CASSNTDRARDTEAFF. CDR3 nucleotides: TGCGCCAGCAGTAACACGGACAGGGCGCGGGACACTGAAGCTTTCTTT.

The V gene is TRBV12-3 or TRBV12-4, the J gene TRBJ1-2; 8 bases agree with TRBD1. The V segment lost 3 bases and the J segment 2 bases; nucleotides outside the gene matches: 5. The CDR3 sequence is 15 residues long. The DNA of the CDR3 is TGTGCCAGCAGTTTCCGGGACAGGACCAACTATGGCTACACCTTC. Its translation is CASSFRDRTNYGYTF.

DNA of the CDR3: TGTGCCAGCAGCTTAGGCGGGACAGGGGCGGGCGAGCAGTACTTC. Its protein is CASSLGGTGAGEQYF. The rearrangement uses TRBV7-2 and TRBJ2-7, with 10 bases matching TRBD1. This CDR3 has 15 amino acids. Losses at the gene ends were 1 base for V and 6 bases for J; bases not matched to a gene: 6. Per germline, CDR1 SGHTA and CDR2 FQGNSA.

The J gene is TRBJ2-3, the V gene TRBV5-1; 7 bases fit TRBD1. Looked up from germline, CDR1 is SGHRS and CDR2 is YFSETQ. J gave up 9 bases and V 2 bases, and 3 bases lay outside the gene matches. CDR3 length: 12 amino acids. CDR3 region: CASSFGTATQYF. The CDR3 DNA is TGCGCCAGCAGCTTCGGGACAGCGACGCAGTATTTT.

J is TRBJ2-5 and V is TRBV7-2, with 10 bases aligning to TRBD2. Losses at the gene ends were 6 bases for V and 1 base for J; bases not matched to a gene: 5. The CDR3 is 15 amino acids. CDR1 and CDR2 (germline): SGHTA, FQGNSA. CDR3 protein: CASRGTSGAQETQYF. CDR3 nucleotides: TGTGCCAGCAGGGGAACTAGCGGGGCCCAAGAGACCCAGTACTTC.

V and J are TRBV7-2 and TRBJ1-2; D is ambiguous. The V gene's germline CDR1 is SGHTA and CDR2 FQGNSA. This CDR3 has 13 amino acids. The V end lost 5 bases, the J end lost 2 bases, and 9 bases lay between the germline ends. The CDR3 DNA sequence: TGTGCCAGCAGCGTGGACGACAACTATGGCTACACCTTC. Its translation: CASSVDDNYGYTF.

The chain employs TRBV7-8 and TRBJ2-7; D is unclear. In germline, CDR1 is SGHVS, CDR2 FQNEAQ. The CDR3 totals 13 residues. V lost 1 base to trimming and J lost 3 bases, with 7 bases between them. This CDR3 is CASSLGPGYEQYF. In nucleotides, the CDR3 is TGTGCCAGCAGCTTAGGGCCAGGCTACGAGCAGTACTTC. The full variable domain, its missing parts supplied by reference TRBV7-8 and TRBJ2-7, is GAGVSQSPRYKVAKRGQDVALRCDPISGHVSLFWYQQALGQGPEFLTYFQNEAQLDKSGLPSDRFFAERPEGSVSTLKIQRTQQEDSAVYLCASSLGPGYEQYFGPGTRLTVT.

In this sample, this clonotype turned up many times. This chain joins TRBV29-1 and TRBJ2-7; 8 bases match TRBD2. This CDR3 contains 15 residues. Looked up from germline, CDR1 is SQVTM and CDR2 is ANQGSEA. Trimming at V came to 7 bases and at J to 2 bases, leaving 13 bases not matched to a gene. CDR3 sequence reads: CSGTLPGLGAYEQYF. Written as DNA, the CDR3 is TGCAGCGGGACACTCCCGGGACTAGGGGCCTACGAGCAGTACTTC.

Remarks on this clonotype: A read error may produce the germline difference seen at one junction end. The rearrangement links TRBV5-1 to TRBJ1-1; a possible D gene is TRBD1 (5 bases). Germline V CDR1 and CDR2: SGHRS, YFSETQ. The CDR3 covers 15 residues. CDR3 loop: CASSVPQGHYTEAFF. The CDR3 nucleotides read TGCGCCAGCAGCGTCCCGCAGGGTCATTACACTGAAGCTTTCTTC.